The 2 T cell receptor beta chains below all came from one sample that was sequenced in a study of blood T cell repertoires in COVID-19. Libraries were prepared by immunoSEQ multiplex PCR; TCRdb keeps only in-frame clonotypes and omits some of them. In the table there are roughly 100,000 clones, 75% to 85% of which are singletons. The sequencing input was peripheral blood. The receptors here all came from a man of 80 years or more with COVID-19, enrolled during active disease.

The gene calls are TRBV19 and TRBJ1-5; TRBD1 agrees at 7 bases. This CDR3 region has 19 residues. Germline CDR1 LNHDA, CDR2 SQIVND (reference sequence). V shed 5 bases and J 2 bases; nucleotides not matched to a gene: 18. This CDR3 reads CASSSRTTGARLGNQPQHF. The CDR3, as DNA: TGTGCCAGTAGTTCCCGGACAACAGGGGCGCGGCTCGGCAATCAGCCCCAGCATTTT.

The CDR3 here is CASSIDPYVQFF. The CDR3 DNA is TGTGCCAGTAGTATAGATCCTTATGTGCAGTTCTTC. The chain combines TRBV19 with TRBJ2-1; no clear D gene. V lost 0 bases, J lost 12 bases, and 9 bases lay in between. The V gene's germline CDR1 is LNHDA and CDR2 SQIVND (reference sequence). The CDR3 totals 12 residues.